This T cell receptor (beta chain) was captured by sequencing in a study of blood T cell repertoires in COVID-19 (dated by TCRdb to 2018 to 2020). Regarding the research as a whole: Samples covering the acute and convalescent phases of COVID-19 were provided by collaborators in the United States, Italy and Spain. The material from the prospective study consisted of cDNA or gDNA derived from T cells, B-cell-depleted T cells, or PBMCs. The dataset comprised deeply sampled blood TCRbeta repertoires from subjects exposed to, actively infected with, or recovered from COVID-19. HLA class I and class II types, where available, came from metadata supplied by the sample provider rather than from assay-based typing. Nearly every sample came with metadata listing a de-identified subject ID, COVID-19 status, age in years and sex. The repertoires were released in a freely available public database intended as a resource for research on the immune response to SARS-CoV-2. The samples were drawn from two sources: the first 160 participants of the ongoing ImmuneRACE study, and 1,000 to 1,500 subjects contributed by 6 global collaborators.

Including the terminal cysteine and phenylalanine, the CDR3 comprises 15 residues. Just the 45-base CDR3 DNA is kept, in frame starting at base 1. CDR1 and CDR2, looked up from the germline V gene (reference sequence), are MNHEY and SMNVEV. V lost 4 bases and J lost 4 bases, and the count of bases not matched to a germline gene is 9. The immunoSEQ Assay, a bias-controlled multiplex PCR, was used to amplify TCRbeta CDR3 regions from genomic DNA. Per the source publication's procedure: Nucleated cell counts per sample were estimated from amplification of reference gene primers within the assay. To quantify the absolute abundance of each unique TCRbeta CDR3 rearrangement, sequence reads were collapsed and filtered. For each sample, productive Simpson clonality was calculated as the square root of Simpson's diversity index across productive rearrangements. TCRdb retrieved this table from immuneACCESS and kept in-frame rearrangements only. Not all clones are present; in checked studies, unresolved V genes account for under half, and no reason is known for the remainder. V, J and clone size are taken as reported in that table, and D and trimming were inferred from the DNA itself. Within this sample are about 140,000 clones, with over 80% of them counted one time only. Clones ranked in the top ten supply 1.7% of the sample.

Each collaborating institution followed its own protocols to collect whole blood in K2EDTA tubes. Collaborator samples were shipped for TCRbeta analysis as frozen whole blood, isolated PBMCs, or DNA extracted from either sample type. Turning to this clone: Which antigen it targets is not known. Base qualities are not at hand, and no much larger clone is one base apart.

Paper-wide results and their limitations: Clinical and demographic metadata were provided uncurated, with the amount varying by source and participant.

This TCR came from a woman between 45 and 65 years old with acute or convalescent COVID-19. The chain links TRBV27 with TRBJ1-2; 7 of the junction bases match TRBD1. Sequenced: peripheral blood. The nucleotide sequence reads TGTGCCAGCAGTTATTTTACAGGGGCCTCCTATGGCTACACCTTC. The resulting protein is CASSYFTGASYGYTF.